This T cell receptor (beta chain) emerged from a study of blood T cell repertoires in COVID-19. Clones were read by immunoSEQ multiplex PCR, and TCRdb kept only the in-frame ones, dropping some. Of approximately 240,000 clones listed, approximately 82% were seen once; the top ten hold approximately 1.3%. In germline, CDR1 is SEHNR, CDR2 FQNEAQ (reference sequence). The V end was cut by 8 bases, the J end by 0 bases, with 11 bases between. The CDR3 loop spans 13 amino acids. This chain joins TRBV7-9 and TRBJ2-7; D perhaps matches TRBD1 (5 bases). This clonotype was obtained from a woman aged 35 to 49 who had recovered from COVID-19. Sequencing was carried out using peripheral blood. CDR3 amino acids: CASQTELSYEQYF. Here the CDR3 DNA reads TGTGCCAGCCAGACAGAACTCTCCTACGAGCAGTACTTC.